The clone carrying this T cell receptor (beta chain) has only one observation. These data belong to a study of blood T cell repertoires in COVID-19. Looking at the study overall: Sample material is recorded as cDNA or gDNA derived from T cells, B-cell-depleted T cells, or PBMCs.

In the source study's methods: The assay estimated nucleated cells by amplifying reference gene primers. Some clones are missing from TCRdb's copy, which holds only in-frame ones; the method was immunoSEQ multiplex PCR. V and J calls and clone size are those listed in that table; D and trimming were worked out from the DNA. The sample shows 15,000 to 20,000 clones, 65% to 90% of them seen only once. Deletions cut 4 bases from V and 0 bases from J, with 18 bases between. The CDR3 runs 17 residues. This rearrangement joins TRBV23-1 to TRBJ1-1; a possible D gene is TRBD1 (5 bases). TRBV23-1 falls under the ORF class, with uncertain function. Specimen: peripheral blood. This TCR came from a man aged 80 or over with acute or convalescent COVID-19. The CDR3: CASSRCKGHSMNTEAFF. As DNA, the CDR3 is TGCGCCAGCAGTCGTTGTAAAGGACACAGCATGAACACTGAAGCTTTCTTT.